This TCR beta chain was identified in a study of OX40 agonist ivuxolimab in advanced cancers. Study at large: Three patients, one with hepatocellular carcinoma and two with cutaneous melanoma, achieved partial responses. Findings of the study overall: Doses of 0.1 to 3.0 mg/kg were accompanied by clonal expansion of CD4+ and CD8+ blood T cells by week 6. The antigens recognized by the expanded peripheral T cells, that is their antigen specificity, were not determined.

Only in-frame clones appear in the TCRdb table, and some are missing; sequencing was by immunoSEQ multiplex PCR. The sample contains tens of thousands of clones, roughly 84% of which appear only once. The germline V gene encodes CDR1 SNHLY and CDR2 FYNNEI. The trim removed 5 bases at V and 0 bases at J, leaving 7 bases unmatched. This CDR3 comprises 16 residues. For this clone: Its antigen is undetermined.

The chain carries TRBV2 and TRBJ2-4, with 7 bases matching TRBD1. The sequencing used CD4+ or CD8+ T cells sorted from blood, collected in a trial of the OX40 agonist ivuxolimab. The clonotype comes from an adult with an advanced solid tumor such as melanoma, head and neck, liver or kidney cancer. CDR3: CASSLTGNIAKNIQYF. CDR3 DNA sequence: TGTGCCAGCAGTCTGACAGGGAATATAGCCAAAAACATTCAGTACTTC.